The rows below give T cell receptor beta chains drawn from one sample of a study of blood T cell repertoires in COVID-19. Profiling relied on immunoSEQ multiplex PCR, and the TCRdb table lists in-frame clones only, not all of them. Of under 200,000 clones in the sample, approximately 86% were seen once. The sequenced material came from peripheral blood. These receptor sequences come from a man aged 50-59 years with active or convalescent COVID-19. Each CDR3 is given with its conserved first and last residue. A D gene is named only where the DNA matches it firmly. Only part of the rows carry a size: once, few, many, or a class if the clone is expanded.

J gene,V gene,clone size,D gene,CDR3 DNA,CDR3 protein
TRBJ2-7,TRBV19,.,TRBD2,TGTGCCAGTAGCCTAGCGGGATACTCCTACGAGCAGTACTTC,CASSLAGYSYEQYF
TRBJ2-3,TRBV10-3,.,TRBD1,TGTGCCATCAGTGCGATACCGGGACAGGGCGTTGGAGATACGCAGTATTTT,CAISAIPGQGVGDTQYF
TRBJ1-2,TRBV2,.,TRBD1,TGTGCCAGAACAGGGGCTAACTATGGCTACACCTTC,CARTGANYGYTF
TRBJ1-5,TRBV6-2/TRBV6-3,.,.,TGTGCCAGCAGTCCGTCGGCAGGGATCCAGCCCCAGCATTTT,CASSPSAGIQPQHF
TRBJ1-3,TRBV2,.,.,TGTGCCAGCACAGGGGAAGTTGGAAACACCATATATTTT,CASTGEVGNTIYF
TRBJ1-2,TRBV21-1,once,.,TGTGCCAGCAGCAAAGAAGGGTCAGGCGGGTCTTTGTTCTATGGCTACACCTTC,CASSKEGSGGSLFYGYTF
TRBJ2-3,TRBV30,.,TRBD2,TGTGCCTGGAGACTAGCGGGGAGCACAGATACGCAGTATTTT,CAWRLAGSTDTQYF
TRBJ2-7,TRBV4-2,.,TRBD2,TGTGCCAGCAGCCCTGGGACTAGTGATTCCTACGAGCAGTACTTC,CASSPGTSDSYEQYF
TRBJ1-2,TRBV4-1,.,TRBD1,TGCGCCAGCAGCCAAGCAACAGGGGGAGTCTATGGCTACACCTTC,CASSQATGGVYGYTF
TRBJ1-1,TRBV11-2,.,.,TGTGCCAGCAGCTTAGACCCGGGTGAAGCTTTCTTT,CASSLDPGEAFF
TRBJ1-3,TRBV6-1,.,.,TGTGCCAGCAAGGACCCAGGGGGAAACACCATATATTTT,CASKDPGGNTIYF
TRBJ2-5,TRBV24-1,once,.,TGTGCCACCAGTGATTTTAGGGGCTCGGAGACCCAGTACTTC,CATSDFRGSETQYF
TRBJ1-5,TRBV2,.,TRBD1,TGTGCCAGCTTCCTGGACAGGGGCTTTAATCAGCCCCAGCATTTT,CASFLDRGFNQPQHF
TRBJ2-2,TRBV30,.,.,TGTGCCTGGAGCCGCGGTAACGGGGAGCTGTTTTTT,CAWSRGNGELFF
TRBJ2-2,TRBV6-2/TRBV6-3,.,TRBD1,TGTGCCAGCAGCTCCCACGTAGGGGGCCACACCGGGGAGCTGTTTTTT,CASSSHVGGHTGELFF